This T cell receptor (beta chain) was captured by sequencing in a study of blood T cell repertoires in COVID-19 (dated by TCRdb to the early 2020s). Regarding the study in general: The collaborator samples originated in the United States, Italy and Spain and spanned the acute and convalescent phases of COVID-19. The prospective study material was composed of cDNA or gDNA derived from T cells, B-cell-depleted T cells, or PBMCs. The dataset comprised deeply sampled blood TCRbeta repertoires from subjects exposed to, actively infected with, or recovered from COVID-19. The repertoires were released in a freely available public database meant as a resource for research on the immune response to SARS-CoV-2. The samples were drawn from two sources: the first 160 participants of the ongoing ImmuneRACE study, and fewer than 1,500 subjects contributed by 6 global collaborators. The sample metadata nearly always contained a de-identified subject ID, COVID-19 status, age in years and sex. Where HLA class I and class II types were available, the types were taken from metadata supplied by the sample provider, not from assay-based typing.

Study-wide conclusions, independent of this receptor: The quantity of clinical and demographic metadata differed by source and by participant and was supplied without curation.

The immunoSEQ Assay, a bias-controlled multiplex PCR, was used to amplify TCRbeta CDR3 regions from genomic DNA. On the study's bioinformatics: The number of nucleated cells in each sample was estimated from the amplification of reference gene primers within the assay. To quantify the absolute abundance of each unique TCRbeta CDR3 rearrangement, sequence reads were collapsed and filtered. For each sample, productive Simpson clonality was calculated as the square root of Simpson's diversity index over productive rearrangements. TCRdb's version of the immuneACCESS table is confined to in-frame rearrangements and falls short of the full clone set. An unresolved V gene accounts for under half of the shortfall where checked; the remainder is of unknown origin. V, J and clone size derive from that table, while D and trimming were established from the DNA sequence. This sample comprises fewer than 80,000 clones, about 90% of them detected only once. The ten most abundant clones make up approximately 5.8% of the sample.

The CDR3 numbers 14 residues from cysteine through phenylalanine. The sequence is cut down to CDR3 DNA, 42 bases in frame from base 1. Clipping removes 10 bases from V and 0 bases from J, with 5 as the unmatched junction base count. CDR1 and CDR2 are read off the germline V gene as SGHTA and FQGNSA. Whole blood was collected in K2EDTA tubes by collaborating institutions according to the institutions' own protocols. For TCRbeta analysis, collaborator samples were shipped as frozen whole blood, as isolated PBMCs, or as DNA extracted from either sample type. This clone has a single count. Its antigen has not been determined. Base qualities are not at hand, and no much larger clone is one base apart.

Sequencing input: peripheral blood. This receptor was identified in a middle-aged man with acute or convalescent COVID-19. The chain was built from TRBV7-2 and TRBJ1-3; 8 nucleotides in the junction match TRBD1. The CDR3 in this case is CAIPGGRSGNTIYF. DNA sequence: TGTGCCATCCCAGGGGGCCGCTCTGGAAACACCATATATTTT.